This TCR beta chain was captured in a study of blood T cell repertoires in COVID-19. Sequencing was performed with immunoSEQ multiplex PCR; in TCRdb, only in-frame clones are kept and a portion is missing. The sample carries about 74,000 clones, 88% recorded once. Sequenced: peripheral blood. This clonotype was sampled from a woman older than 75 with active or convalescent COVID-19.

CDR3 DNA: TGTGCCAGCAGCCTTACAGGGGCGAACACTGAAGCTTTCTTT. It is translated as CASSLTGANTEAFF. The chain employs TRBV9 and TRBJ1-1; 7 bases line up with TRBD1. V dropped 4 bases and J dropped 1; count of bases not matched to a gene: 4. The CDR3 contains 14 residues. The germline gives CDR1 SGDLS, CDR2 YYNGEE.